These T cell receptor beta chains were read from a single sample in a study of CD8 T cells in Susac syndrome. Each CDR3 protein is one row after TCRdb ran MiXCR on the immunoSEQ multiplex PCR reads. The sample lists around 180,000 distinct CDR3 sequences, around 93% seen once, with roughly 0.098% in the top ten. The sample taken for sequencing was CD4+ T cells from PBMCs. These receptor sequences come from a human donor with multiple sclerosis. Each CDR3 is given with its conserved first and last residue. Fields, in order: J gene, V gene, D gene, clone size, CDR3 DNA, CDR3 protein. The D gene is left open where the match is weak. For some rows the clone size is stated as once, few or many, or as a class when expanded; others skip it.

j_gene: TRBJ2-1
v_gene: TRBV7-2
d_gene: .
abundance: .
CDR3nt: TGTGCCAGCAGCTTAGCAGCTAGCTCCTACAATGAGCAGTTCTTC
CDR3aa: CASSLAASSYNEQFF

j_gene: TRBJ1-5
v_gene: TRBV6-1
d_gene: .
abundance: .
CDR3nt: TGTGCCAGCCGGACAAGGGGTCTGGGTGAGCAGCCCCAGCATTTT
CDR3aa: CASRTRGLGEQPQHF

j_gene: TRBJ2-7
v_gene: TRBV28
d_gene: .
abundance: .
CDR3nt: TGTGCCAGCAGGAGGGGGAGCTCCTACGAGCAGTACTTC
CDR3aa: CASRRGSSYEQYF

j_gene: TRBJ2-1
v_gene: TRBV29-1
d_gene: TRBD2
abundance: .
CDR3nt: TGCAGCGTTGGAGGGGCGGGGGGATCCTACAATGAGCAGTTCTTC
CDR3aa: CSVGGAGGSYNEQFF

j_gene: TRBJ1-5
v_gene: TRBV15
d_gene: .
abundance: .
CDR3nt: TGTGCCACCAGGGTCTCCGGGGGTAGCAATCAGCCCCAGCATTTT
CDR3aa: CATRVSGGSNQPQHF

j_gene: TRBJ2-7
v_gene: TRBV18
d_gene: .
abundance: .
CDR3nt: TGTGCCAGCTCACGTGCCGGGGGAGCAGGCGAGCAGTACTTC
CDR3aa: CASSRAGGAGEQYF

j_gene: TRBJ2-5
v_gene: TRBV18
d_gene: TRBD1
abundance: .
CDR3nt: TGTGCCAGCTCACCATTCCGACAGGGCGTAGAGACCCAGTACTTC
CDR3aa: CASSPFRQGVETQYF

j_gene: TRBJ2-1
v_gene: TRBV24-1
d_gene: TRBD2
abundance: once
CDR3nt: TGTGCCACCAGTGCCCTTGCCGGGACTAGTTTTAGTGAGCAGTTCTTC
CDR3aa: CATSALAGTSFSEQFF

j_gene: TRBJ2-5
v_gene: TRBV15
d_gene: .
abundance: .
CDR3nt: TGTGCCACCAGCAGAGATAAGGGGGTAGGGACCCAGTACTTC
CDR3aa: CATSRDKGVGTQYF

j_gene: TRBJ2-3
v_gene: TRBV4-1
d_gene: .
abundance: .
CDR3nt: TGCGCCAGCAGCCAAGTGGGGGCCCGCACAGATACGCAGTATTTT
CDR3aa: CASSQVGARTDTQYF

j_gene: TRBJ2-3
v_gene: TRBV18
d_gene: .
abundance: .
CDR3nt: TGTGCCAGCTCACCGGACTCAGATACGCAGTATTTT
CDR3aa: CASSPDSDTQYF

j_gene: TRBJ1-1
v_gene: TRBV7-9
d_gene: TRBD1
abundance: .
CDR3nt: TGTGCCAGCAGCCATCGGACAGGGTCTGGGAACACTGAAGCTTTCTTT
CDR3aa: CASSHRTGSGNTEAFF

j_gene: TRBJ2-5
v_gene: TRBV5-1
d_gene: .
abundance: .
CDR3nt: TGCGCCAGCAGCCCGCCCCGGGGCGTCGGGGAGACCCAGTACTTC
CDR3aa: CASSPPRGVGETQYF

j_gene: TRBJ2-7
v_gene: TRBV14
d_gene: .
abundance: .
CDR3nt: TGTGCCAGCAGCCCCACCGGACCCTACGAGCAGTACTTC
CDR3aa: CASSPTGPYEQYF

j_gene: TRBJ1-4
v_gene: TRBV28
d_gene: TRBD1
abundance: .
CDR3nt: TGTGCCAGCAGTCCCACAGGGGGGAATGAAAAACTGTTTTTT
CDR3aa: CASSPTGGNEKLFF

j_gene: TRBJ2-2
v_gene: TRBV20-1
d_gene: .
abundance: .
CDR3nt: TGCAGTGTAAAGGGTCCGAACACCGGGGAGCTGTTTTTT
CDR3aa: CSVKGPNTGELFF

j_gene: TRBJ2-1
v_gene: TRBV10-3
d_gene: TRBD1
abundance: .
CDR3nt: TGTGCCATCAGTAAAGAAACAGGGGGAGGCTACAATGAGCAGTTCTTC
CDR3aa: CAISKETGGGYNEQFF

j_gene: TRBJ1-5
v_gene: TRBV27
d_gene: TRBD1
abundance: .
CDR3nt: TGTGCCAGCAGCCGCGGACAGGGCAGCAATCAGCCCCAGCATTTT
CDR3aa: CASSRGQGSNQPQHF

j_gene: TRBJ2-1
v_gene: TRBV4-3
d_gene: .
abundance: .
CDR3nt: TGCGCCAGCAGCCAAGGCTTAAGCTCCTACAATGAGCAGTTCTTC
CDR3aa: CASSQGLSSYNEQFF

j_gene: TRBJ2-5
v_gene: TRBV20-1
d_gene: TRBD2
abundance: .
CDR3nt: TGCAGTGCTAGAACTCCTAGCGGGGCTTACCAAGAGACCCAGTACTTC
CDR3aa: CSARTPSGAYQETQYF

j_gene: TRBJ2-5
v_gene: TRBV3-1
d_gene: TRBD1
abundance: .
CDR3nt: TGTGCCAGCAGCCAAGACGACAGGGGCCGACAGTACTTC
CDR3aa: CASSQDDRGRQYF